A selection of T cell receptor beta chains follows, all from one sample in a study of T cell responses to AZD1222 COVID-19 vaccine. Assay: immunoSEQ multiplex PCR; the TCRdb copy retains only in-frame clones and omits some. The data contain under 150,000 clones, 75% to 95% of them singletons. The source was peripheral blood, collected on day 0 of AZD1222 vaccination. The receptors come from an adult in good health. CDR3s include the opening cysteine and the closing phenylalanine or tryptophan. A D gene is named only where the DNA matches it firmly. Clone size is stated in some rows and not others, as once, few, many or a class when expanded.

D	V	J	size	CDR3	DNA
.	TRBV4-3	TRBJ1-2	once	CASSQDIQTYGYTF	TGCGCCAGCAGCCAAGATATACAGACCTATGGCTACACCTTC
.	TRBV6-1	TRBJ2-7	once	CASSDPRRRGREQYF	TGTGCCAGCAGTGACCCCCGTAGGAGGGGGCGCGAGCAGTACTTC
.	TRBV6-1	TRBJ1-6	.	CASSPGNRVSPLHF	TGTGCCAGCAGCCCCGGTAATCGAGTTTCACCCCTCCACTTT
.	TRBV7-9	TRBJ2-1	few	CASSPESAAYNEQFF	TGTGCCAGCAGCCCAGAGAGCGCGGCCTACAATGAGCAGTTCTTC
TRBD1	TRBV5-1	TRBJ1-2	.	CASSLEGQVYGYTF	TGCGCCAGCAGCTTGGAAGGACAGGTCTATGGCTACACCTTC
.	TRBV28	TRBJ1-2	.	CASSLWLDSYGYTF	TGTGCCAGCAGTTTATGGCTGGACAGCTATGGCTACACCTTC
TRBD1	TRBV7-9	TRBJ1-1	.	CASSLAGTGAEAFF	TGTGCCAGCAGCCTCGCCGGGACAGGGGCCGAAGCTTTCTTT
TRBD1	TRBV28	TRBJ1-1	.	CASSTGDSMNTEAFF	TGTGCCAGCAGTACAGGGGACAGCATGAACACTGAAGCTTTCTTT
.	TRBV11-2	TRBJ1-5	.	CASSFGPLRSQPQHF	TGTGCCAGCAGCTTCGGACCTCTCAGGAGTCAGCCCCAGCATTTT
.	TRBV5-4	TRBJ2-3	.	CASSLDSGASADTQYF	TGTGCCAGCAGCTTGGATTCGGGGGCGAGTGCAGATACGCAGTATTTT
TRBD2	TRBV30	TRBJ2-7	.	CAWGGEGPYEQYF	TGTGCCTGGGGGGGGGAGGGACCCTACGAGCAGTACTTC
.	TRBV25-1	TRBJ1-4	.	CASSASLNSEKLFF	TGTGCCAGCAGTGCCTCTCTGAACAGTGAAAAACTGTTTTTT
.	TRBV11-2	TRBJ2-3	.	CASSKRTDTQYF	TGTGCCAGCAGCAAACGTACAGATACGCAGTATTTT
.	TRBV18	TRBJ1-1	.	CASSLFRDKNTEAFF	TGTGCCAGCTCACTGTTTCGGGACAAGAACACTGAAGCTTTCTTT
TRBD1	TRBV12-3/TRBV12-4	TRBJ1-2	.	CASSSTQGVGYTF	TGTGCCAGCAGTTCGACCCAGGGGGTTGGCTACACCTTC
.	TRBV28	TRBJ2-1	.	CASSSASSVGEQFF	TGTGCCAGCAGTTCCGCCTCCTCGGTGGGGGAGCAGTTCTTC
.	TRBV19	TRBJ2-7	.	CATLSGTTYEQYF	TGTGCCACACTATCCGGGACAACCTACGAGCAGTACTTC
TRBD2	TRBV6-1	TRBJ2-7	.	CASSGLGTGTSDEQYF	TGTGCCAGCAGTGGCTTAGGAACCGGGACTAGCGACGAGCAGTACTTC
.	TRBV5-1	TRBJ2-2	.	CASSPPGLRSNTGELFF	TGCGCCAGCAGCCCCCCGGGCTTGCGATCGAACACCGGGGAGCTGTTTTTT
.	TRBV7-9	TRBJ1-1	.	CASNHRVIYTEAFF	TGTGCCAGCAACCACAGGGTAATCTACACTGAAGCTTTCTTT
TRBD2	TRBV27	TRBJ2-1	few	CASSSAGLAGVDEQFF	TGTGCCAGCAGTAGCGCGGGACTAGCGGGAGTCGATGAGCAGTTCTTC
.	TRBV13	TRBJ1-2	few	CASSRGGEAYGYTF	TGTGCCAGCAGCCGCGGGGGGGAAGCCTATGGCTACACCTTC
TRBD1	TRBV7-9	TRBJ1-4	.	CASSGRDRFATNEKLFF	TGTGCCAGCAGCGGCCGGGACAGATTTGCAACTAATGAAAAACTGTTTTTT
TRBD1	TRBV7-8	TRBJ2-2	.	CASSLASTGFYTGELFF	TGTGCCAGCAGCTTAGCCTCGACAGGGTTTTACACCGGGGAGCTGTTTTTT
.	TRBV5-8	TRBJ1-2	.	CASSRPPGHYGYTF	TGTGCCAGCAGCCGACCGCCGGGGCACTATGGCTACACCTTC
.	TRBV19	TRBJ1-3	once	CASSPREPANTIYF	TGTGCCAGTAGTCCGCGGGAACCCGCGAACACCATATATTTT
TRBD2	TRBV27	TRBJ2-7	.	CASSTRTSGYEQYF	TGTGCCAGTAGCACGAGGACTAGCGGGTACGAGCAGTACTTC
.	TRBV18	TRBJ1-5	.	CASSPSLSNQPQHF	TGTGCCAGCTCACCAAGCCTTAGCAATCAGCCCCAGCATTTT
.	TRBV4-1	TRBJ2-1	.	CASSQDPSHNEQFF	TGCGCCAGCAGCCAAGATCCCTCCCACAATGAGCAGTTCTTC
TRBD1	TRBV5-4	TRBJ2-3	once	CASRTDRATDTQYF	TGTGCCAGCAGAACGGACAGGGCCACAGATACGCAGTATTTT
TRBD1	TRBV5-5	TRBJ1-4	.	CASSPGQGSPNEKLFF	TGTGCCAGCTCACCGGGACAGGGGTCGCCTAATGAAAAACTGTTTTTT